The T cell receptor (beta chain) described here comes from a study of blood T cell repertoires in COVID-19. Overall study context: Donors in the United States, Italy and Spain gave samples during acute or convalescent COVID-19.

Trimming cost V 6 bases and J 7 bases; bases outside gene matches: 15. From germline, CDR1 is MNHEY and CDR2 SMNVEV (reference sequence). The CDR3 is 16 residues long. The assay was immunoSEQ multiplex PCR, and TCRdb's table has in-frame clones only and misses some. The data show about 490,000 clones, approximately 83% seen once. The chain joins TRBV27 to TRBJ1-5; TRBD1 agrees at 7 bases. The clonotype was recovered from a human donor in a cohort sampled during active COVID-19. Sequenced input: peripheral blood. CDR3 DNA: TGTGCCAGCAGACCTGTAGACAGGGTAGTATACCAGCCCCAGCATTTT. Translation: CASRPVDRVVYQPQHF.